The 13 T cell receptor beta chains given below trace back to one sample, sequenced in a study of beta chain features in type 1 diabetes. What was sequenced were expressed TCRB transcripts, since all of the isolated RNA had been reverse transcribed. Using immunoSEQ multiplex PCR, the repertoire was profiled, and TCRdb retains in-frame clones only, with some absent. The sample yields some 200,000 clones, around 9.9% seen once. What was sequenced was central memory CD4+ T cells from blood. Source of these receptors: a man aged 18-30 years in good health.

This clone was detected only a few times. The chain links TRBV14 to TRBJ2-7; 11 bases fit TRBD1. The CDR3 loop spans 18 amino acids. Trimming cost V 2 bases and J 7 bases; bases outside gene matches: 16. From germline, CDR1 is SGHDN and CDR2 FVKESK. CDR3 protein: CASSQNGQGAAYGWEQYF. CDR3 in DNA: TGTGCCAGCAGCCAAAATGGACAGGGGGCCGCTTATGGATGGGAGCAGTACTTC.

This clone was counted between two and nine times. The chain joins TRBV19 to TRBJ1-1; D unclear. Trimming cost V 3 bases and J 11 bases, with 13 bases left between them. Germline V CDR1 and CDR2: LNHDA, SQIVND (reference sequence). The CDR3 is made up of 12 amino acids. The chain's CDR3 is CASSMGDWMAFF. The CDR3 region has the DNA TGTGCCAGTAGTATGGGAGACTGGATGGCTTTCTTT. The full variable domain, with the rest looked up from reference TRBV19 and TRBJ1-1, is DGGITQSPKYLFRKEGQNVTLSCEQNLNHDAMYWYRQDPGQGLRLIYYSQIVNDFQKGDIAEGYSVSREKKESFPLTVTSAQKNPTAFYLCASSMGDWMAFFGQGTRLTVV.

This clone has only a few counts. The CDR3, as DNA: TGTGCCAGCGGGGACCGTAGCTCCTACAATGAGCAGTTCTTC. This encodes CASGDRSSYNEQFF. The chain couples TRBV9 to TRBJ2-1; D tentatively reads TRBD1 or TRBD2 (5 bases each). This CDR3 comprises 14 residues. Germline CDR1 reads SGDLS; CDR2 reads YYNGEE. The ends were cut back, 7 bases at V and 0 bases at J, with 11 bases in the middle.

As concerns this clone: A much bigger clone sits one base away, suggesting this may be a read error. CDR3 sequence (DNA): TGTGCCAGCAGCAAGACTAGCGGGAGTTACAATGAGCAGTTCTTC. It codes for CASSKTSGSYNEQFF. This chain links TRBV2 with TRBJ2-1, with TRBD2 matching 12 bases. After removal of 6 bases from V and 4 bases from J, the junction contained 4 bases not matched to a gene. Germline CDR1 is SNHLY and CDR2 is FYNNEI. This CDR3 is 15 amino acids long.

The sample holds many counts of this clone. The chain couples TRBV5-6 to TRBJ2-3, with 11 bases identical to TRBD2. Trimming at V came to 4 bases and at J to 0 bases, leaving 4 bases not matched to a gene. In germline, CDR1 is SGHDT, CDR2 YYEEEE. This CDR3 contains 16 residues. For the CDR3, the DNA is TGTGCCAGCAGCGTACTAGCGGGGGTGAGCACAGATACGCAGTATTTT. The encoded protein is CASSVLAGVSTDTQYF.

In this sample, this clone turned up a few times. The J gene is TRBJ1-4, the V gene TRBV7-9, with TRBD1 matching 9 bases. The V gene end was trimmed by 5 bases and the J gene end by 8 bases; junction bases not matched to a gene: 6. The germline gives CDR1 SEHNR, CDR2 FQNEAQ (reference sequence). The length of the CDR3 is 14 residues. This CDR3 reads CASSPGQGREKLFF. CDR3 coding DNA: TGTGCCAGCAGCCCGGGACAGGGCAGAGAAAAACTGTTTTTT.

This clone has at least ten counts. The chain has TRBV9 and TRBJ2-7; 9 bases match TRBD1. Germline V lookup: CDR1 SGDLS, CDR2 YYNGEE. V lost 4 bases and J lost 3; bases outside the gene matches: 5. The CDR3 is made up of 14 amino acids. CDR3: CASSSSDRGYEQYF. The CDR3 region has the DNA TGTGCCAGCAGCTCATCGGACAGGGGCTACGAGCAGTACTTC.

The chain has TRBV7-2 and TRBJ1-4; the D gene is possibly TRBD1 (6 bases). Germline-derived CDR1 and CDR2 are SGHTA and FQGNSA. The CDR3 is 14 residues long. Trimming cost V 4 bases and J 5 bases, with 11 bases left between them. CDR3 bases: TGTGCCAGCAGCTGGACCAGGGGAAATGAAAAACTGTTTTTT. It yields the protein CASSWTRGNEKLFF.

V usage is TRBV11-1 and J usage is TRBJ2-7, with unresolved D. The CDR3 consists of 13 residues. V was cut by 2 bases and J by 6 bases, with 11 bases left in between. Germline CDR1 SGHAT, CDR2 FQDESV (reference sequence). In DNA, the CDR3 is TGTGCCAGCAGCTTATCTCTCTCAGGCGAGCAGTACTTC. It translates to CASSLSLSGEQYF.

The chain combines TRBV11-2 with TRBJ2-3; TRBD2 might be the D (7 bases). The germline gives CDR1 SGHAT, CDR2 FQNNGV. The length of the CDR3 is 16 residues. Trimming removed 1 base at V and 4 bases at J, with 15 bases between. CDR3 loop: CASSLGAGAGADTQYF. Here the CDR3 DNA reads TGTGCCAGCAGCTTAGGTGCAGGGGCGGGGGCAGATACGCAGTATTTT.

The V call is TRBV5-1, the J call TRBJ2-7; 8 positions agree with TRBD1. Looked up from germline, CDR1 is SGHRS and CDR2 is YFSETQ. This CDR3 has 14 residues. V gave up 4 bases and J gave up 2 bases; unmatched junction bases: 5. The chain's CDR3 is CASSQDRATYEQYF. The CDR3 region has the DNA TGCGCCAGCAGCCAGGACAGGGCTACCTACGAGCAGTACTTC.

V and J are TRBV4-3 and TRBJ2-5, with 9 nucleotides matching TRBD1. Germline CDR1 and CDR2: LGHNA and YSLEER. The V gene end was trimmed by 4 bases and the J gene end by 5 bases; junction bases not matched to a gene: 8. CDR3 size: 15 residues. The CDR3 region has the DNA TGCGCCAGCAGCCCGGGACAGGGATTGTTGGAGACCCAGTACTTC. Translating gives CASSPGQGLLETQYF.

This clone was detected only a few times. The CDR3 here is CASSSRGTGVYEQYF. In nucleotides, the CDR3 is TGTGCCAGCAGTTCCAGAGGGACAGGGGTCTACGAGCAGTACTTC. The V gene is TRBV6-6, the J gene TRBJ2-7, with 10 bases matching TRBD1. The CDR3 runs 15 residues. Germline V lookup: CDR1 MNHNY, CDR2 SVGAGI (reference sequence). Unmatched junction bases numbered 6, after V lost 4 bases and J lost 3 bases.